The present TCR beta chain was sequenced within a study of naive and memory T cell subsets. An equimolar mix of two oligonucleotides served as the beta constant-region primer for TRBC1 and TRBC2. Nested alpha and beta constant-region primers with the SP2 primer drove four PCR rounds on ligated cDNA. An oligonucleotide with the SP2 primer and a 12-nucleotide UMI was ligated to the cDNA 3' end. TCRdb itself ran the UMI-ligation and nested PCR reads through MiXCR, one entry per CDR3 protein. The repertoire has 95,000 to 150,000 distinct CDR3 sequences, roughly 32% of them found once; the top ten carry 0.75% to 1%. Trimming left V 4 bases short and J 0 bases short, with 11 bases between. CDR1 and CDR2 from the germline V gene are SGHRS and YFSETQ. The CDR3 extends over 15 amino acids. In the case of this clonotype: Its antigen remains unidentified.

Regarding the study as a whole: TCR abundance followed a power law differing between naive and memory subsets.

Overnight CMV lysate stimulation of fresh PBMCs defined donor CMV status by CD4+ IFNgamma. Cells stained for CD3, CD4, CD8, CD45RA and CD27 were sorted into four subsets. The receptor was derived from a human donor in good health. The chain recombines TRBV5-1 with TRBJ2-4; maybe TRBD2 (5 bases). Material: central memory CD4+ T cells from blood. The CDR3 bases are TGCGCCAGCAGCCCCTTTGCGGGAGCCAAAAACATTCAGTACTTC. Its translation: CASSPFAGAKNIQYF.